These 18 T cell receptor beta chains originate from one sample sequenced in a study of identical twins. From the 5' RACE reads, TCRdb called clonotypes with MiXCR, one entry per CDR3 protein. The repertoire includes some 1,700,000 distinct CDR3 sequences, less than 35% of them detected once, and 0.25% to 0.3% sits in the top ten. Material: cord blood. These receptors came from a newborn girl in good health.

There are a few counts of this clonotype. V is TRBV6-1 and J is TRBJ2-1; TRBD2 matches 9 bases. This CDR3 region has 17 residues. Germline V gives CDR1 MNHNS, CDR2 SASEGT. With V trimmed by 3 bases and J by 9 bases, 15 bases remained unmatched. The DNA for the CDR3 is TGTGCCAGCAGTGACGGGGGACTAGCAAATTCACAGGTTGAGCAGTTCTTC. This translates into CASSDGGLANSQVEQFF.

V gene TRBV28 combines with J gene TRBJ1-5, with 8 bases lining up with TRBD1. The CDR3 sequence is 14 residues long. Trimming took 11 bases from V and 3 from J; bases not matched to a gene: 9. Looked up from germline, CDR1 is MDHEN and CDR2 is SYDVKM. CDR3 nucleotide sequence: TGTGCCTGCAACTTGGGACAGGTCAATCAGCCCCAGCATTTT. Protein sequence: CACNLGQVNQPQHF.

The chain links TRBV12-3 or TRBV12-4 to TRBJ1-1; D gene ambiguous. The V and J ends lost 6 bases and 2 bases respectively, with 10 bases between them. The CDR3 runs 13 residues. The CDR3 sequence: CASRGLVNTEAFF. Written as DNA, the CDR3 is TGTGCCAGCAGGGGGTTGGTCAACACTGAAGCTTTCTTT.

This chain uses TRBV20-1 with TRBJ1-6, with D maybe TRBD1 (5 bases). The CDR3 loop spans 13 amino acids. V shed 3 bases and J shed 8 bases, with 11 bases lying between them. Germline loops: CDR1 DFQATT, CDR2 SNEGSKA (reference sequence). The CDR3 spells CSARGGSDSPLHF. The CDR3 region has the DNA TGCAGTGCTAGGGGGGGGTCGGATTCACCCCTCCACTTT.

This CDR3 reads CATSDLSYNEQFF. The CDR3 DNA sequence: TGTGCCACCAGTGACCTGAGCTACAATGAGCAGTTCTTC. The chain recombines TRBV24-1 with TRBJ2-1, with D unclear. The CDR3 spans 13 residues. Germline lookup yields CDR1 KGHDR and CDR2 SFDVKD. V shed 4 bases and J shed 3 bases, with 6 bases lying between them.

This clonotype was picked up a small number of times. The rearrangement joins TRBV28 to TRBJ2-1; 7 nucleotides line up with TRBD1. The germline CDR1 and CDR2 sequences are MDHEN and SYDVKM. This CDR3 has 16 amino acids. V shed 1 base, J shed 4 bases, and the junction held 7 bases outside the gene matches. The CDR3 nucleotides are TGTGCCAGCAGTTTATTGTCCAGGGGGTTTTACAATGAGCAGTTCTTC. This gives the protein CASSLLSRGFYNEQFF. Based on the CDR3 plus reference TRBV28 and TRBJ2-1, the full variable domain is DVKVTQSSRYLVKRTGEKVFLECVQDMDHENMFWYRQDPGLGLRLIYFSYDVKMKEKGDIPEGYSVSREKKERFSLILESASTNQTSMYLCASSLLSRGFYNEQFFGPGTRLTVL.

The V and J genes are TRBV27 and TRBJ1-2, with a weak D call TRBD1 (6 bases). The V and J ends lost 9 bases and 7 bases respectively, with 21 bases between them. This CDR3 has 14 amino acids. The germline V gene has CDR1 MNHEY and CDR2 SMNVEV (reference sequence). The CDR3 reads CARSKRGVLGGYTF. CDR3 in DNA: TGTGCCAGGAGCAAGAGGGGGGTATTGGGTGGCTACACCTTC.

The V and J genes are TRBV24-1 and TRBJ2-1; D is perhaps TRBD1 (6 bases). The CDR3 totals 15 residues. Per germline, CDR1 KGHDR and CDR2 SFDVKD. Trimming pared 2 bases from V and 7 bases from J, leaving 14 bases between. The CDR3 loop reads CATSDSGAQKNEQFF. In DNA form, the CDR3 reads TGTGCCACCAGTGATTCAGGGGCACAGAAGAATGAGCAGTTCTTC.

V gene TRBV3-1 combines with J gene TRBJ2-6; D is uncertain. Germline assignment: CDR1 LGHDT and CDR2 YNNKEL (reference sequence). Trimming cost V 7 bases and J 2 bases, with 12 bases left between them. This CDR3 has 15 residues. CDR3 loop: CASTLLLTGANVLTF. In nucleotides, the CDR3 is TGTGCCAGCACCCTTCTACTAACTGGGGCCAACGTCCTGACTTTC.

The genes are TRBV29-1 and TRBJ1-1; 7 bases are a match to TRBD1. The V and J ends lost 4 bases and 0 bases, in that order; junction bases with no gene match: 8. The CDR3 is 15 residues long. In germline, CDR1 is SQVTM, CDR2 ANQGSEA. The CDR3 here is CSVVMGQPMNTEAFF. CDR3 nucleotides: TGCAGCGTTGTAATGGGACAGCCGATGAACACTGAAGCTTTCTTT.

In this sample, this clonotype turned up a few times. The chain is built from TRBV4-2 and TRBJ2-1, with D maybe TRBD1 (7 bases). V lost 1 base and J lost 4, with 20 bases in between. The CDR3 is 18 residues long. Germline loops: CDR1 LGHNA, CDR2 YNFKEQ. The DNA of the CDR3 is TGTGCCAGCAGCCAAGGAGTGACTCAGGGGGGACCTTACAATGAGCAGTTCTTC. Translated, it gives CASSQGVTQGGPYNEQFF.

The sample holds a few counts of this clonotype. The J gene is TRBJ2-2, the V gene TRBV7-7; 8 bases match TRBD1. The V gene end was trimmed by 8 bases and the J gene end by 5 bases; junction bases not matched to a gene: 7. The CDR3 spans 14 residues. Germline-derived CDR1 and CDR2 are SSHAT and FNYEAQ (reference sequence). The CDR3, as DNA: TGTGCCAGCTCCAGGACAGGGTCGACCGGGGAGCTGTTTTTT. Its translation: CASSRTGSTGELFF.

This clonotype has only a few counts. J is TRBJ2-2 and V is TRBV27; TRBD2 is a possible D gene (5 bases). Germline loops: CDR1 MNHEY, CDR2 SMNVEV (reference sequence). V lost 6 bases to trimming and J lost 4 bases, with 9 bases between them. The CDR3 contains 13 residues. The CDR3 reads CASSFSGTGELFF. The CDR3 DNA is TGTGCCAGCAGCTTCAGCGGCACCGGGGAGCTGTTTTTT.

The chain is built from TRBV13 and TRBJ1-2; 9 bases agree with TRBD1. Trimming cost V 5 bases and J 2 bases; bases outside gene matches: 3. CDR3 length: 14 residues. The germline CDR1 and CDR2 sequences are PRHDT and FYEKMQ (reference sequence). The CDR3 DNA reads as TGTGCCAGCAGCAATGGACAGGGGAACTATGGCTACACCTTC. Protein sequence: CASSNGQGNYGYTF.

This chain uses TRBV5-1 with TRBJ2-7, with TRBD2 matching over 9 bases. V dropped 4 bases and J dropped 3; count of bases not matched to a gene: 5. The CDR3 extends over 14 amino acids. Germline V CDR1 and CDR2: SGHRS, YFSETQ. CDR3 in amino acids: CASSGGLAIYEQYF. Here the CDR3 DNA reads TGCGCCAGCAGCGGGGGACTAGCTATCTACGAGCAGTACTTC.

This clonotype was detected a few times. The chain uses TRBV2 and TRBJ1-2; 8 bases map to TRBD1. Per germline, CDR1 SNHLY and CDR2 FYNNEI. The trim removed 7 bases at V and 2 bases at J, leaving 12 bases unmatched. CDR3 length: 16 residues. This CDR3 is CASIEQGAYSNYGYTF. DNA of the CDR3: TGTGCCAGCATCGAGCAGGGGGCATATTCCAACTATGGCTACACCTTC.

The DNA of the CDR3 is TGCAGTGCTTGTCGGGGGGCCTCCTACAATGAGCAGTTCTTC. Its translation is CSACRGASYNEQFF. This chain links TRBV20-1 with TRBJ2-1; weak D call: TRBD2 (7 bases). There are 14 residues in the CDR3. The V end was cut by 5 bases, the J end by 0 bases, with 11 bases between. Germline V gene lookup returns CDR1 DFQATT and CDR2 SNEGSKA (reference sequence).

The gene calls are TRBV2 and TRBJ2-5; 7 positions match TRBD1. Per the germline V gene, CDR1 is SNHLY and CDR2 is FYNNEI. Trimming cost V 6 bases and J 4 bases; bases outside gene matches: 5. The CDR3 has 13 amino acids. CDR3: CASRTGLIETQYF. The CDR3 DNA follows: TGTGCCAGCAGGACAGGGCTTATAGAGACCCAGTACTTC.